This T cell receptor (beta chain) was captured in a study of lymphopenia after photon versus proton radiotherapy. General observations from the study: Oligoclonal CD8+ Temra expansion after nadir drove photon patients' diversity drop.

Losses at the gene ends were 2 bases for V and 1 base for J; bases not matched to a gene: 21. CDR3 length equals 22 residues. Using immunoSEQ multiplex PCR, the repertoire was profiled, and TCRdb retains in-frame clones only, with some absent. The sample lists 55,000 to 85,000 clones, 85% to 95% occurring once. About this clone: Its target is not known.

The chain uses TRBV23-1 and TRBJ1-5; 9 bases are a match to TRBD1. TRBV23-1 is an open reading frame whose function is uncertain. The clonotype was recovered from a woman between 35 and 50 years old with cholangiocarcinoma. The source was peripheral blood, collected from a patient treated with photon-based radiotherapy. This CDR3 is CASSQPVRDRVGSGSSNQPQHF. CDR3 nucleotides: TGCGCCAGCAGTCAACCCGTCCGGGACAGGGTAGGGTCGGGTTCAAGCAATCAGCCCCAGCATTTT.